This TCR beta chain was profiled in a study of blood T cell repertoires in COVID-19. Background on the study: From the United States, Italy and Spain came samples of acute and convalescent COVID-19. The cDNA or gDNA used as material had been derived from T cells, B-cell-depleted T cells, or PBMCs.

This clone was recorded only once. The identical CDR3 is also encoded by other nucleotide sequences in the sample. As processed by the authors: Researchers report that nucleated cell counts were estimated from reference gene primer amplification. Produced via immunoSEQ multiplex PCR; TCRdb's table is partial and in-frame only. V and J calls and clone size are copied from that table; D and trimming were computed from the DNA. The sample comprises roughly 370,000 clones, about 86% of which are singletons, and about 9.4% rests with the top ten. Participant age was roughly 18 to 100 years, and participants resided in 24 US areas. The V and J ends lost 3 bases and 8 bases respectively, with 7 bases between them. The CDR3 is made up of 11 amino acids.

The receptor was derived from a woman aged 45 to 65 who had recovered from COVID-19. The sequencing sample was made of PBMCs or T cells enriched from blood (not recorded which). The genes are TRBV12-3 or TRBV12-4 and TRBJ1-2; unclear D gene. The CDR3 DNA sequence: TGTGCCAGCAGTTTCGGAGGGGGCTACACCTTC. Translated, it gives CASSFGGGYTF.